Listed here are 7 T cell receptor beta chains from one sample, sequenced in a study of regulatory T cells in long-lasting Graves disease. iRepertoire HTBI primers and Arm-PCR of CDR3 regions built TCR beta libraries. MiXCR, applied by TCRdb to the multiplex PCR reads, yields one record per CDR3 protein. This sample has some 450,000 distinct CDR3 sequences, with around 17% found just once. Time point meaning: newly diagnosed GD, antithyroid drugs for less than 3 months. Preparation of the TCR library used RNA extracted from PBMCs. These data are also associated with another study on T cells in Graves' hyperthyroidism and ophthalmopathy.

Sequenced here: peripheral blood mononuclear cells (PBMCs), sampled at new diagnosis, from a patient treated with antithyroid drugs. These receptors were taken from a woman in her 30s with Graves disease.

In this sample, this clonotype turned up many times. J is TRBJ2-1 and V is TRBV29-1; the D gene is possibly TRBD2 (6 bases). This CDR3 is 20 amino acids long. In germline, CDR1 is SQVTM, CDR2 ANQGSEA. V lost 6 bases, J lost 6 bases, and 36 bases lay in between. CDR3: CSVNRGGSQRTSGSLNEQFF. Here the CDR3 DNA reads TGCAGCGTGAATCGGGGAGGCAGCCAACGAACAAGCGGGTCCCTCAATGAGCAGTTCTTC.

The table lists this clonotype with a few counts. The chain combines TRBV20-1 with TRBJ2-1; D gene ambiguous. Trimming removed 5 bases at V and 4 bases at J, with 6 bases between. The V gene's germline CDR1 is DFQATT and CDR2 SNEGSKA (reference sequence). This CDR3 spans 11 amino acids. CDR3 nucleotide sequence: TGCAGTGCTGCGGTTTACAATGAGCAGTTCTTC. This sequence encodes CSAAVYNEQFF.

In this sample, this clonotype turned up many times. The chain has TRBV5-1 and TRBJ1-1; no reliable D call. The length of the CDR3 is 14 residues. The ends were cut back, 0 bases at V and 4 bases at J, with 10 bases in the middle. Germline CDR1 is SGHRS and CDR2 is YFSETQ. For the CDR3, the DNA is TGCGCCAGCAGCTTGGTAGGGTTAGGCACTGAAGCTTTCTTT. Translated: CASSLVGLGTEAFF.

This clonotype showed up many times. The chain combines TRBV10-3 with TRBJ1-2; D gene ambiguous. Trimming took off 3 bases at V and 2 bases at J, with 10 bases between the two ends. The CDR3 runs to 14 residues. In germline, CDR1 is ENHRY, CDR2 SYGVKD. The CDR3 coding sequence is TGTGCCATCAGTGATCTGGTATTCAACTATGGCTACACCTTC. Its protein product is CAISDLVFNYGYTF.

The genes are TRBV12-5 and TRBJ2-3; possible D gene TRBD2, 7 bases. The CDR3 loop spans 13 amino acids. Germline V gene data show CDR1 as LGHNT and CDR2 as FRNRAP. The V end was cut by 9 bases, the J end by 4 bases, with 14 bases between. CDR3 amino acids: CASGGLYPDTQYF. The CDR3 DNA sequence: TGTGCTAGCGGGGGGCTCTACCCAGATACGCAGTATTTT.

The sample holds a few counts of this clonotype. The junction shows a germline mismatch at one end, possibly a read error. The chain links TRBV20-1 to TRBJ2-6, with D maybe TRBD1 (5 bases). CDR1 DFQATT and CDR2 SNEGSKA come from the germline V gene (reference sequence). There are 17 residues in the CDR3. CDR3 region: CSARDHLRGTGANVPTF. CDR3 nucleotides: TGCAGTGCTAGAGATCACCTCAGAGGAACTGGGGCCAACGTCCCGACTTTC.

There are many counts of this clonotype. The chain combines TRBV12-3 or TRBV12-4 with TRBJ1-5, with D unresolved. The CDR3 contains 15 residues. V lost 6 bases to trimming and J lost 2 bases, with 14 bases between them. CDR3 DNA sequence: TGTGCCAGCAGCCTAGGACTGCCGGGCAATCAGCCCCAGCATTTT. It codes for CASSLGLPGNQPQHF.